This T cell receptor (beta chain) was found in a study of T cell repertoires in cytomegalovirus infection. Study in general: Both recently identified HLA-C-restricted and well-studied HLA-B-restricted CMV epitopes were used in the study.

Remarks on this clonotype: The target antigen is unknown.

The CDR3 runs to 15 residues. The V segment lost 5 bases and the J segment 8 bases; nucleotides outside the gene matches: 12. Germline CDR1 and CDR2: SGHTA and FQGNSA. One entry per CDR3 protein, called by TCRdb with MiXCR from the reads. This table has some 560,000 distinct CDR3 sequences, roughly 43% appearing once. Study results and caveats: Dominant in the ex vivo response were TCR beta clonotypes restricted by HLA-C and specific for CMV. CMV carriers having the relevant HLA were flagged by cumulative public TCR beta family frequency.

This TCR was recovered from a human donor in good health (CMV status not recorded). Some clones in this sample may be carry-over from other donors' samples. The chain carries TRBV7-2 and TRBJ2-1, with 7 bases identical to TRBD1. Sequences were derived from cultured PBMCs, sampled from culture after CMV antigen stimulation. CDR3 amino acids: CASSLSRGLLDEQFF. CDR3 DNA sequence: TGTGCCAGCAGCCTTAGCAGGGGGTTGCTCGATGAGCAGTTCTTC.